This is a list of T cell receptor beta chains from one sample in a study of blood T cell repertoires in COVID-19. Profiled with immunoSEQ multiplex PCR; TCRdb holds only in-frame clones, not every one. The sample carries some 150,000 clones, around nine tenths recorded once. The sequenced sample consisted of PBMCs or T cells enriched from blood (not recorded which). Receptors were obtained from a woman aged 25 to 39 with acute COVID-19. The CDR3 runs from the conserved cysteine through the conserved F or W. The D gene is left open where the match is weak. Clone size is shown for a subset of rows, as once, few, many or a class of expanded clone.

15 | TRBD2 | TRBJ2-7 | NA | TRBV9 | TGTGCCAGCAGCGTAGGACTAGCCGAAACCTACGAGCAGTACTTC | CASSVGLAETYEQYF
15 | TRBD2 | TRBJ2-7 | once | TRBV4-2 | TGTGCCAGCAGCCACCCCGGGACTAGCATGAACGAGCAGTACTTC | CASSHPGTSMNEQYF
12 | NA | TRBJ1-3 | NA | TRBV30 | TGTGCCTGGAGTGTTAGTGGAAACACCATATATTTT | CAWSVSGNTIYF
14 | NA | TRBJ2-7 | NA | TRBV27 | TGTGCCAGCAGTTTTTTAGGGGGTGTGAACGAGCAGTACTTC | CASSFLGGVNEQYF
16 | NA | TRBJ2-6 | NA | TRBV5-8 | TGTGCCAGCAGCTTGGGGGGCGAAGGTGGGGCCAACGTCCTGACTTTC | CASSLGGEGGANVLTF
13 | NA | TRBJ2-7 | NA | TRBV19 | TGTGCCAGTAGTATCCTTCCGGGTAAGGAGCAGTACTTC | CASSILPGKEQYF
14 | TRBD1 | TRBJ2-7 | NA | TRBV19 | TGTGCCAGTAGTCCACCCGGGACAGGGGGAACGCAGTACTTC | CASSPPGTGGTQYF
14 | NA | TRBJ1-1 | NA | TRBV19 | TGTGCCAGTAGTATGGGGGAGGGTTACACTGAAGCTTTCTTT | CASSMGEGYTEAFF
17 | TRBD2 | TRBJ2-3 | NA | TRBV29-1 | TGCAGCGTTACCGGGATAAGCGGGGCGGCTGACACAGATACGCAGTATTTT | CSVTGISGAADTDTQYF
12 | TRBD1 | TRBJ1-5 | NA | TRBV6-5 | TGTGCCAGCAGGGGGGGACAGGGGCCCCAGCATTTT | CASRGGQGPQHF
15 | NA | TRBJ1-5 | NA | TRBV6-5 | TGTGCCAGCAGGTTATACAGGGAAAGCAATCAGCCCCAGCATTTT | CASRLYRESNQPQHF
12 | NA | TRBJ1-2 | NA | TRBV10-3 | TGTGCCACCCGGGGAGGGGTAGGTGGCTACACCTTC | CATRGGVGGYTF
15 | NA | TRBJ2-5 | NA | TRBV4-1 | TGCGCCAGCAGCCAAGCCCCAGCGACGATAGAGACCCAGTACTTC | CASSQAPATIETQYF
13 | TRBD1 | TRBJ2-1 | NA | TRBV10-3 | TGTGCCCTCGGACAGGGGTCCTTCAATGAGCAGTTCTTC | CALGQGSFNEQFF
14 | NA | TRBJ1-1 | NA | TRBV7-9 | TGTGCCAGCAGCTCAGGTTCACCGAACACTGAAGCTTTCTTT | CASSSGSPNTEAFF
17 | NA | TRBJ2-2 | NA | TRBV19 | TGTGCCAGTACCCGGACCAGGGAGGCACGAAGCACCGGGGAGCTGTTTTTT | CASTRTREARSTGELFF
18 | NA | TRBJ2-6 | few | TRBV9 | TGTGCCAGCAGCGTAGTTCCGGGACACCACTCTGGGGCCAACGTCCTGACTTTC | CASSVVPGHHSGANVLTF
13 | TRBD1 | TRBJ1-4 | NA | TRBV28 | TGTGCCAGCCGGACAGGACGAAATGAAAAACTGTTTTTT | CASRTGRNEKLFF
14 | TRBD2 | TRBJ2-5 | NA | TRBV24-1 | TGTGCCACCAGTGATTCGACTAGCTTAGAGACCCAGTACTTC | CATSDSTSLETQYF
12 | NA | TRBJ1-2 | NA | TRBV12-3/TRBV12-4 | TGTGCCAGCGGTGACAGCGCCTATGGCTACACCTTC | CASGDSAYGYTF
13 | NA | TRBJ1-4 | NA | TRBV7-9 | TGTGCCAGCAGCTTATCCGTGAATGAAAAACTGTTTTTT | CASSLSVNEKLFF
14 | NA | TRBJ1-5 | once | TRBV30 | TGTGCCTGGAGTGCCAGTCATAGCAATCAGCCCCAGCATTTT | CAWSASHSNQPQHF
16 | TRBD2 | TRBJ2-1 | few | TRBV28 | TGTGCCAGCAGTTCGCCTAGCGGGGGAACCTACAATGAGCAGTTCTTC | CASSSPSGGTYNEQFF
14 | TRBD2 | TRBJ2-3 | NA | TRBV5-6 | TGTGCCAGCAGCTCGGGACTAGCATGGGATACGCAGTATTTT | CASSSGLAWDTQYF
14 | NA | TRBJ1-5 | NA | TRBV19 | TGTGCCACCCACCGGGGAAGTAGCAATCAGCCCCAGCATTTT | CATHRGSSNQPQHF
16 | TRBD2 | TRBJ2-2 | NA | TRBV4-3 | TGCGCCAGCAGCCAAGGTCAGGAGCGGGGCACCGGGGAGCTGTTTTTT | CASSQGQERGTGELFF